The 28 T cell receptor beta chains in this list originate from one sample, sequenced in a study of T cell clonotyping in hematopoietic cell transplantation. Produced via immunoSEQ multiplex PCR; TCRdb's table is partial and in-frame only. The repertoire holds roughly 38,000 clones, approximately 89% seen once, with 1.5% to 2% in the top ten. Sequencing was performed on peripheral blood mononuclear cells. The receptors were sampled from a woman between 35 and 50 years old in good health. Some clones in this sample may be carry-over from other donors' samples.

V and J are TRBV28 and TRBJ1-1, with 7 bases matching TRBD1. Unmatched junction bases numbered 10, after V lost 10 bases and J lost 5 bases. Germline CDR1 MDHEN, CDR2 SYDVKM. The CDR3 is made up of 13 amino acids. CDR3 coding DNA: TGTGCCACCGACAGGGTTGTAAGAACTGAAGCTTTCTTT. This gives the protein CATDRVVRTEAFF.

The chain combines TRBV28 with TRBJ2-7, with TRBD2 as a possible D gene (6 bases). V was shortened by 6 bases and J by 3 bases, with 18 bases between the two germline ends. This CDR3 comprises 15 residues. Germline loops: CDR1 MDHEN, CDR2 SYDVKM. The CDR3 DNA reads TGTGCCAGCAGACGGCCTTACGGGAGTTTCTACGAGCAGTACTTC. It yields the protein CASRRPYGSFYEQYF. Full variable domain (rest looked up from reference TRBV28 and TRBJ2-7): DVKVTQSSRYLVKRTGEKVFLECVQDMDHENMFWYRQDPGLGLRLIYFSYDVKMKEKGDIPEGYSVSREKKERFSLILESASTNQTSMYLCASRRPYGSFYEQYFGPGTRLTVT.

The CDR3 DNA reads TGTGCCAGCAGCCGCAGGACGGGCACAGATACGCAGTATTTT. Its translation: CASSRRTGTDTQYF. The chain employs TRBV7-2 and TRBJ2-3; unclear D gene. The CDR3 length is 14 residues. V was trimmed by 5 bases and J by 1 base, leaving 10 bases between them. The germline V gene has CDR1 SGHTA and CDR2 FQGNSA.

This chain connects TRBV4-1 to TRBJ2-7; 11 positions agree with TRBD1. V dropped 4 bases and J dropped 10; count of bases not matched to a gene: 9. Germline CDR1 MGHRA, CDR2 YSYEKL. The CDR3 is 14 residues long. This CDR3 is CASSPQPGQGGQYF. For the CDR3, the DNA is TGCGCCAGCAGCCCCCAACCGGGACAGGGGGGCCAGTACTTC.

This chain uses TRBV29-1 with TRBJ2-7, with 13 bases that match TRBD2. This CDR3 region has 15 residues. CDR1 is SQVTM, CDR2 ANQGSEA, per germline. Trimming removed 6 bases from V and 6 bases from J; junction bases left unmatched: 11. CDR3 sequence reads: CSVTGTSGNPLEQYF. CDR3 DNA sequence: TGCAGCGTGACCGGGACTAGCGGGAATCCGCTCGAGCAGTACTTC.

The chain has TRBV7-2 and TRBJ2-1; the D gene is possibly TRBD2 (6 bases). The CDR3 spans 13 residues. Between the trimmed V and J ends, which lost 2 bases and 8 bases, there was a span of 10 bases. Per the germline V gene, CDR1 is SGHTA and CDR2 is FQGNSA. CDR3 amino acids: CASSLSGSDEQFF. The CDR3 DNA reads as TGTGCCAGCAGCTTATCCGGGAGCGATGAGCAGTTCTTC.

The rearrangement joins TRBV5-4 to TRBJ2-5; 8 bases line up with TRBD1. Germline lookup yields CDR1 SGHNT and CDR2 YYREEE (reference sequence). CDR3 length equals 14 residues. Trimming removed 4 bases from V and 4 bases from J; junction bases left unmatched: 6. CDR3 DNA sequence: TGTGCCAGCAGCATTCAGGGGGCCGGAGAGACCCAGTACTTC. This gives the protein CASSIQGAGETQYF.

In this sample, this clone turned up a few times. This rearrangement joins TRBV5-1 to TRBJ2-2, with 7 bases lining up with TRBD2. Germline V gene lookup returns CDR1 SGHRS and CDR2 YFSETQ. Trimming took 4 bases from V and 2 from J; bases not matched to a gene: 5. The CDR3 covers 15 residues. CDR3 region: CASSTRLANTGELFF. CDR3 coding DNA: TGCGCCAGCAGCACCCGACTAGCCAACACCGGGGAGCTGTTTTTT.

The chain couples TRBV19 to TRBJ2-1; a weak D match, TRBD1 (5 bases). The V end was cut by 6 bases, the J end by 8 bases, with 14 bases between. Germline loops: CDR1 LNHDA, CDR2 SQIVND (reference sequence). The CDR3 is made up of 13 amino acids. The CDR3 here is CASSQQVGYEQFF. The CDR3 DNA reads TGTGCCAGTAGCCAACAGGTGGGCTATGAGCAGTTCTTC.

This clone was detected only once. The chain links TRBV11-2 to TRBJ2-2; no clear D. Trimming took off 5 bases at V and 6 bases at J, with 7 bases between the two ends. In germline, CDR1 is SGHAT, CDR2 FQNNGV. CDR3 size: 12 residues. The CDR3 DNA reads as TGTGCCAGCAGCCTAAATGCCGGGGAGCTGTTTTTT. Amino acid sequence: CASSLNAGELFF.

The J gene is TRBJ2-3, the V gene TRBV7-3; the D gene is possibly TRBD1 (5 bases). With 5 bases removed from V and 4 bases from J, the gap between germline ends came to 10 bases. The CDR3 is 13 residues long. The germline gives CDR1 SGHTA, CDR2 FQGTGA. CDR3 sequence reads: CASSKSRADTQYF. The DNA for the CDR3 is TGTGCCAGCAGCAAGTCCAGGGCAGATACGCAGTATTTT.

V gene TRBV30 combines with J gene TRBJ1-1; 10 bases agree with TRBD1. Germline V gives CDR1 GTSNPN, CDR2 SVGIG (reference sequence). V shed 1 base, J shed 0 bases, and the junction held 8 bases outside the gene matches. This CDR3 contains 17 residues. CDR3 sequence reads: CAWSGQGAFRVNTEAFF. The DNA for the CDR3 is TGTGCCTGGAGTGGACAGGGGGCGTTCAGGGTGAACACTGAAGCTTTCTTT.

The CDR3 here is CASRQATVYEQYF. In DNA form, the CDR3 reads TGCGCCAGCAGACAAGCAACAGTCTACGAGCAGTACTTC. The rearrangement uses TRBV5-1 and TRBJ2-7; D remains ambiguous. The CDR3 is 13 amino acids. V lost 5 bases to trimming and J lost 3 bases, with 12 bases between them. CDR1 and CDR2 from the germline V gene are SGHRS and YFSETQ.

V usage is TRBV30 and J usage is TRBJ1-4; D unresolved. The germline CDR1 and CDR2 sequences are GTSNPN and SVGIG (reference sequence). V lost 5 bases to trimming and J lost 9 bases, with 16 bases between them. The CDR3 is 13 amino acids. In DNA form, the CDR3 reads TGTGCCTGGGCTATGTTGGACCGACAAAAACTGTTTTTT. It yields the protein CAWAMLDRQKLFF.

Here the CDR3 DNA reads TGTGCCAGCAGTTACAGGGGAACTGAAAAACTGTTTTTT. Translating it yields CASSYRGTEKLFF. The chain has TRBV6-6 and TRBJ1-4; a weak D match, TRBD1 (5 bases). CDR3 length equals 13 residues. Between the trimmed V and J ends, which lost 2 bases and 7 bases, there was a span of 8 bases. Germline-derived CDR1 and CDR2 are MNHNY and SVGAGI (reference sequence).

The genes are TRBV7-8 and TRBJ2-1, with D possibly matching TRBD2 (5 bases). The CDR3 spans 14 residues. Germline CDR1 reads SGHVS; CDR2 reads FQNEAQ. Trimming left V 0 bases short and J 3 bases short, with 6 bases between. The CDR3 DNA sequence: TGTGCCAGCAGCTTAGCCGAGGGCTACAATGAGCAGTTCTTC. This gives the protein CASSLAEGYNEQFF.

The chain links TRBV28 to TRBJ2-7; either TRBD1 or TRBD2 may fit D (6 bases each). Per the germline V gene, CDR1 is MDHEN and CDR2 is SYDVKM. The CDR3 loop spans 14 amino acids. V was shortened by 7 bases and J by 3 bases, with 16 bases between the two germline ends. CDR3 DNA sequence: TGTGCCAGCAATATAAGGGGGGCGGTCTACGAGCAGTACTTC. Protein: CASNIRGAVYEQYF.

The V gene is TRBV11-2, the J gene TRBJ1-3, with D perhaps TRBD1 (5 bases). Per the germline V gene, CDR1 is SGHAT and CDR2 is FQNNGV. CDR3 size: 14 residues. The germline V and J ends were trimmed by 1 base and 4 bases, with 8 bases remaining between them. This CDR3 is CASSLVRTGNTIYF. Written as DNA, the CDR3 is TGTGCCAGCAGCTTAGTCCGGACAGGAAACACCATATATTTT.

The genes are TRBV28 and TRBJ1-4, with D tentatively TRBD1 (6 bases). CDR3 size: 13 residues. Trimming removed 6 bases from V and 8 bases from J, with 13 bases in between. From germline, CDR1 is MDHEN and CDR2 SYDVKM. The CDR3 here is CASSRGADEKLFF. The CDR3 nucleotides read TGTGCCAGCAGCCGGGGGGCTGACGAAAAACTGTTTTTT.

This chain connects TRBV6-5 to TRBJ1-1; 9 nucleotides agree with TRBD1. The CDR3 is 16 residues long. Germline-derived CDR1 and CDR2 are MNHEY and SVGAGI. J was trimmed by 4 bases and V by 6 bases; bases with no gene match: 12. The CDR3 coding sequence is TGTGCCAGCAGATACCCGGGACAGGGATTTGGCACTGAAGCTTTCTTT. Its protein product is CASRYPGQGFGTEAFF.

This clone was counted a single time. This chain links TRBV25-1 with TRBJ2-3, with D perhaps being TRBD1 or TRBD2 (5 bases each). V lost 6 bases to trimming and J lost 2 bases, with 9 bases between them. The V gene's germline CDR1 is MGHDK and CDR2 SYGVNS. The CDR3 has 13 amino acids. Written as DNA, the CDR3 is TGTGCCAGCAGAAGGGACCTCACAGATACGCAGTATTTT. It is translated as CASRRDLTDTQYF.

The rearrangement links TRBV6-1 to TRBJ1-2; D is unclear. V gave up 2 bases and J gave up 4 bases, with 11 bases separating them. CDR1 is MNHNS, CDR2 SASEGT, per germline. This CDR3 comprises 14 residues. CDR3 bases: TGTGCCAGCAGTGAATCGCCCCTGTCCTATGGCTACACCTTC. Its protein product is CASSESPLSYGYTF.

J is TRBJ2-3 and V is TRBV27; TRBD2 aligns across 7 bases. In germline, CDR1 is MNHEY, CDR2 SMNVEV (reference sequence). The trim removed 7 bases at V and 1 base at J, leaving 11 bases unmatched. This CDR3 is 16 amino acids long. The CDR3 DNA follows: TGTGCCAGCACCCCTTTGGGGGGGGTTGGCACAGATACGCAGTATTTT. It specifies CASTPLGGVGTDTQYF.

V usage is TRBV7-2 and J usage is TRBJ2-7, with D uncertain. CDR1 is SGHTA, CDR2 FQGNSA, per germline. The germline V and J ends were trimmed by 3 bases and 7 bases, with 10 bases remaining between them. This CDR3 is 12 amino acids long. The CDR3 reads CASSLVNGEQYF. CDR3 sequence (DNA): TGTGCCAGCAGCTTGGTTAATGGGGAGCAGTACTTC. Filled out from reference TRBV7-2 and TRBJ2-7, the complete variable domain reads GAGVSQSPSNKVTEKGKDVELRCDPISGHTALYWYRQSLGQGLEFLIYFQGNSAPDKSGLPSDRFSAERTGGSVSTLTIQRTQQEDSAVYLCASSLVNGEQYFGPGTRLTVT.

The chain joins TRBV28 to TRBJ1-2, with D possibly being TRBD1 (6 bases). CDR3 length equals 15 residues. Germline V gene data show CDR1 as MDHEN and CDR2 as SYDVKM. The V end was cut by 2 bases, the J end by 4 bases, with 14 bases between. CDR3 sequence (DNA): TGTGCCAGCAGTTTACCCGCGGGACAATCCTATGGCTACACCTTC. As protein: CASSLPAGQSYGYTF.

This clone was seen only once. The CDR3 DNA sequence: TGTGCCAGCAGCCAAGAGGGTGCACTCCCTCGCGAGCAGTACTTC. Encoded protein: CASSQEGALPREQYF. The rearrangement uses TRBV4-2 and TRBJ2-7; no reliable D call. V was trimmed by 0 bases and J by 6 bases, leaving 15 bases between them. The CDR3 consists of 15 residues. The germline V gene has CDR1 LGHNA and CDR2 YNFKEQ.

This chain links TRBV5-4 with TRBJ2-7, with D maybe TRBD2 (6 bases). V was cut by 4 bases and J by 6 bases, with 11 bases left in between. Germline loops: CDR1 SGHNT, CDR2 YYREEE (reference sequence). CDR3 size: 12 residues. The CDR3 reads CASSAGLSEQYF. CDR3 DNA: TGTGCCAGCAGCGCGGGGCTTAGCGAGCAGTACTTC.

This chain connects TRBV11-2 to TRBJ1-4, with a tentative D call TRBD1 (5 bases). Deletions cut 0 bases from V and 7 bases from J, with 9 bases between. Germline V gene sequence: CDR1 SGHAT, CDR2 FQNNGV. The CDR3 loop spans 14 amino acids. CDR3 DNA sequence: TGTGCCAGCAGCTTAGACGGGGCCAGTGAAAAACTGTTTTTT. Amino acids: CASSLDGASEKLFF. Full variable domain (missing parts from reference TRBV11-2 and TRBJ1-4): EAGVAQSPRYKIIEKRQSVAFWCNPISGHATLYWYQQILGQGPKLLIQFQNNGVVDDSQLPKDRFSAERLKGVDSTLKIQPAKLEDSAVYLCASSLDGASEKLFFGSGTQLSVL.